This T cell receptor (beta chain) originates from a study of cytomegalovirus exposure and HLA in healthy donors. Study results and limitations: Rarity held for most TCR sequences, but there were some public TCRs that occurred in many donors. In vitro assays verified that a few CMV-associated chains recognized CMV antigens specifically.

Worth noting for this clone: No antigen is known for it.

Profiling relied on immunoSEQ multiplex PCR, and the TCRdb table lists in-frame clones only, not all of them. The data show 100,000 to 150,000 clones, with 85% to 90% seen just once and roughly 1.2% held by the top ten. There are 17 residues in the CDR3. Germline-derived CDR1 and CDR2 are SGDLS and YYNGEE. V lost 0 bases and J lost 5; bases outside the gene matches: 12. This TCR was recovered from a young woman in good health and CMV-seronegative. This chain connects TRBV9 to TRBJ2-3; 7 nucleotides line up with TRBD1. The sample consisted of PBMCs. The CDR3 DNA sequence: TGTGCCAGCAGCGTAGACTTGAGTACAGGGGCTAAAGATACGCAGTATTTT. Translated: CASSVDLSTGAKDTQYF.